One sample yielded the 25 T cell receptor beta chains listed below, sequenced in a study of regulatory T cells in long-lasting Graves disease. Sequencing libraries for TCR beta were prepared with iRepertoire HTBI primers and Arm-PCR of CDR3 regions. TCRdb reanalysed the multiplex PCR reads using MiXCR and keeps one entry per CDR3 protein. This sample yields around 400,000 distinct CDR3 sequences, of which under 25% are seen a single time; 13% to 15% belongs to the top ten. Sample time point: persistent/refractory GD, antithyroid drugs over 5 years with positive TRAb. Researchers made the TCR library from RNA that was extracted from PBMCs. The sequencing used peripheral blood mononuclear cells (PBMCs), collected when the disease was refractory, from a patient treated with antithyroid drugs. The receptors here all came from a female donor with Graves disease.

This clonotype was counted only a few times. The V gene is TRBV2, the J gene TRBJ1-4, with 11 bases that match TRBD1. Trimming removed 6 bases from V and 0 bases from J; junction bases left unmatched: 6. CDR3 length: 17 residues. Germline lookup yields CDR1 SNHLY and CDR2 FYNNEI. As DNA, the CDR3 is TGTGCCAGCAGCCCCTGGGACAGGGGGACAACTAATGAAAAACTGTTTTTT. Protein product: CASSPWDRGTTNEKLFF.

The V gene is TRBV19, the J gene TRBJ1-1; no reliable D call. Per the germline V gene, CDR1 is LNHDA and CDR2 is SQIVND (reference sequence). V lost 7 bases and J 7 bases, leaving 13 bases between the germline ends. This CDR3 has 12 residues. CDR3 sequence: CASTRVGSEAFF. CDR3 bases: TGTGCCAGTACACGGGTCGGCAGTGAAGCTTTCTTT.

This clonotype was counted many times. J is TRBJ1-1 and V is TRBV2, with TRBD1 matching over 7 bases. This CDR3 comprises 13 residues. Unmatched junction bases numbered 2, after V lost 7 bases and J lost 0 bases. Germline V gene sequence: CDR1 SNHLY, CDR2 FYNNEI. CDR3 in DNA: TGTGCCAGCATGGGACAGCTGAACACTGAAGCTTTCTTT. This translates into CASMGQLNTEAFF.

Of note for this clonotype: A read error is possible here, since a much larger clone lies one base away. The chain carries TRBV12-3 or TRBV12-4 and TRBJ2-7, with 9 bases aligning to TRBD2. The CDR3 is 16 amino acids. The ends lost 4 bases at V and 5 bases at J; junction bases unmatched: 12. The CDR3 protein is CASSSLTGGRADEQYF. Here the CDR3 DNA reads TGTGCCAGCAGTTCATTGACTGGCGGGAGGGCTGACGAGCAGTACTTC.

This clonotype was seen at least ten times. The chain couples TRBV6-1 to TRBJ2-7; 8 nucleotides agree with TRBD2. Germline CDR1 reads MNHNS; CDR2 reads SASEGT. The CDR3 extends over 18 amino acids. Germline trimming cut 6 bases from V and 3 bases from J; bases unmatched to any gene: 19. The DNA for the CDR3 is TGTGCCAGCAGCCAACCATACACCGAGCGGGAGAAGATCTACGAGCAGTACTTC. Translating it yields CASSQPYTEREKIYEQYF.

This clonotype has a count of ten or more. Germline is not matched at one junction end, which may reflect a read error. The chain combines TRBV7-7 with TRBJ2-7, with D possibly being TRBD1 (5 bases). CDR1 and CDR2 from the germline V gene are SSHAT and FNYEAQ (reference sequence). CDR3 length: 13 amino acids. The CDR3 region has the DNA TGTGCTAGCAGCTTGAGTCAGGGTAACGAGCAGTACTTC. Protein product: CASSLSQGNEQYF.

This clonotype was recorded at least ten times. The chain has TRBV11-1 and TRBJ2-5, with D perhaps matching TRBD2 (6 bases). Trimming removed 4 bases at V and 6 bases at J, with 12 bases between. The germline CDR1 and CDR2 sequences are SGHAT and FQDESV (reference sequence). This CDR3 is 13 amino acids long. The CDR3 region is CASSSREKKTQYF. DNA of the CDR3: TGTGCCAGCAGCTCCCGGGAGAAAAAGACCCAGTACTTC. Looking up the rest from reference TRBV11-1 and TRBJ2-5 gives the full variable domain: EAEVAQSPRYKITEKSQAVAFWCDPISGHATLYWYRQILGQGPELLVQFQDESVVDDSQLPKDRFSAERLKGVDSTLKIQPAELGDSAMYLCASSSREKKTQYFGPGTRLLVL.

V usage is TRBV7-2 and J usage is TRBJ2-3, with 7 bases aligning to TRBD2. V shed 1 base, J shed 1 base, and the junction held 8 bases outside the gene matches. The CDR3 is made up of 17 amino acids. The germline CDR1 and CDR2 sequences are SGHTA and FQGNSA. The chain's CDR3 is CASSLVPGGIGTDTQYF. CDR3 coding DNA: TGTGCCAGCAGCTTAGTACCGGGAGGTATAGGCACAGATACGCAGTATTTT.

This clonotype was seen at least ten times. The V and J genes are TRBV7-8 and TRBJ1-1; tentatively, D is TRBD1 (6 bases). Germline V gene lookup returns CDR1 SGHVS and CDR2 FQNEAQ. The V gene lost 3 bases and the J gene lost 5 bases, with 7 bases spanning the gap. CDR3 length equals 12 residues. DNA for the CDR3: TGTGCCAGCAGCTTGGGGGCGACTGAAGCTTTCTTT. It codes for CASSLGATEAFF. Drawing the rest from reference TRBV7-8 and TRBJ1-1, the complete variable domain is GAGVSQSPRYKVAKRGQDVALRCDPISGHVSLFWYQQALGQGPEFLTYFQNEAQLDKSGLPSDRFFAERPEGSVSTLKIQRTQQEDSAVYLCASSLGATEAFFGQGTRLTVV.

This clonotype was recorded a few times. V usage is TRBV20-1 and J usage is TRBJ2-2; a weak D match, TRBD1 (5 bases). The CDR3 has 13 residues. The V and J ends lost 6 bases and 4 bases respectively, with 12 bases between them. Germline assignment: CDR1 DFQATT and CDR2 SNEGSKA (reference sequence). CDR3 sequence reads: CSAHRQPTGELFF. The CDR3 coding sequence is TGCAGTGCACACAGGCAACCCACCGGGGAGCTGTTTTTT.

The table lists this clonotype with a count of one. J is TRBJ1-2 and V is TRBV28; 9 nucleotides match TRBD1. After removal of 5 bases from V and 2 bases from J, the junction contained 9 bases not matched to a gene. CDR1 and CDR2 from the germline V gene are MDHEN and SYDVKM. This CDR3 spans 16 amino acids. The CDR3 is CASSVLPGQGNYGYTF. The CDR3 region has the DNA TGTGCCAGCAGTGTACTTCCCGGACAGGGGAACTATGGCTACACCTTC.

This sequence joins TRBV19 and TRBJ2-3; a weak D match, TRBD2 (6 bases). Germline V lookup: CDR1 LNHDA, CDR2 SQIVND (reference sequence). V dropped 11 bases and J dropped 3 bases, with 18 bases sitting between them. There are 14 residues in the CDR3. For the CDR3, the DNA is TGTGCCTCTGGAAACGGCGGGATGACAGATACGCAGTATTTT. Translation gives CASGNGGMTDTQYF.

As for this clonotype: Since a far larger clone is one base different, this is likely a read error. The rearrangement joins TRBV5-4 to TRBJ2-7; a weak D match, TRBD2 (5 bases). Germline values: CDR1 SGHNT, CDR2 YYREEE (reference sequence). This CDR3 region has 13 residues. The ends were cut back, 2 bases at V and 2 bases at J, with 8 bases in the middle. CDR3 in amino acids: CASSFGVPYEQYF. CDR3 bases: TGTGCCAGCAGCTTCGGGGTCCCCTACGAGCAGTACTTC.

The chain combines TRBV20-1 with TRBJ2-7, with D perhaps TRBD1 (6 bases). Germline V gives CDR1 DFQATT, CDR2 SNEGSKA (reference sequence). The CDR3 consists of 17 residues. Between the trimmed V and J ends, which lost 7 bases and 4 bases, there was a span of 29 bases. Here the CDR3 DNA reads TGCAGTGGTGACGATCTTTGGGCGCGGACAGAGCCATACGAGCAGTACTTC. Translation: CSGDDLWARTEPYEQYF.

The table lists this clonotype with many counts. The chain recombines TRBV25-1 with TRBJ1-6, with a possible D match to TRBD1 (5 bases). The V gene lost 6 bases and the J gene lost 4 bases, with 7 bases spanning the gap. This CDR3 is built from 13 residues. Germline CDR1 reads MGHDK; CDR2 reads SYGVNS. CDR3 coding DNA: TGTGCCAGCAGCGCAGGGTATAATTCACCCCTCCACTTT. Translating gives CASSAGYNSPLHF. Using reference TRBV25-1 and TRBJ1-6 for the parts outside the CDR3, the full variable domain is EADIYQTPRYLVIGTGKKITLECSQTMGHDKMYWYQQDPGMELHLIHYSYGVNSTEKGDLSSESTVSRIRTEHFPLTLESARPSHTSQYLCASSAGYNSPLHFGNGTRLTVT.

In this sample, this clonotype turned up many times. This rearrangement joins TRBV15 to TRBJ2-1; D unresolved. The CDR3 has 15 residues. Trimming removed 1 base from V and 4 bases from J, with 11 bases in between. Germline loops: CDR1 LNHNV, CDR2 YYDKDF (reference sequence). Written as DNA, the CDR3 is TGTGCCACCAGCAGAGCAGTCGGGTGGTACAATGAGCAGTTCTTC. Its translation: CATSRAVGWYNEQFF.

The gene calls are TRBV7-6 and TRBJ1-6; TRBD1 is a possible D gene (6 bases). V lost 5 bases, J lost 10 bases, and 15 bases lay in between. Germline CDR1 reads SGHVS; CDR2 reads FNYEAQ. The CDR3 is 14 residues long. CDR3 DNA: TGTGCCAGCAGCCCGCCAGGGGTAGAATCACCCCTCCACTTT. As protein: CASSPPGVESPLHF.

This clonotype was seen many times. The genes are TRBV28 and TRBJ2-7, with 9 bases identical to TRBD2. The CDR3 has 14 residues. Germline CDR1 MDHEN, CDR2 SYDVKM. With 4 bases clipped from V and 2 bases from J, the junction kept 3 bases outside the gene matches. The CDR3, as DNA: TGTGCCAGCAGTTCCCCTAGCGGGACCTACGAGCAGTACTTC. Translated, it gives CASSSPSGTYEQYF.

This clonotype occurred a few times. CDR3 residues: CSASRGPSYEQYF. The CDR3 coding sequence is TGCAGTGCTAGCAGAGGGCCGTCTTACGAGCAGTACTTC. The V and J genes are TRBV20-1 and TRBJ2-7; TRBD2 might be the D (5 bases). V was clipped by 3 bases and J by 4 bases, with 13 bases between them. The CDR3 is 13 amino acids. Germline loops: CDR1 DFQATT, CDR2 SNEGSKA (reference sequence).

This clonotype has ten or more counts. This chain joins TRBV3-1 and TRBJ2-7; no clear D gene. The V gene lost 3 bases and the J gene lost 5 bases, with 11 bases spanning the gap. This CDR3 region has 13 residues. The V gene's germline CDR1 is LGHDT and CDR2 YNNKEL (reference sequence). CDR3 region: CASSQDIGHEQYF. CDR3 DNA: TGTGCCAGCAGCCAGGATATAGGGCACGAGCAGTACTTC.

DNA of the CDR3: TGCGCCAGCAGTGAGCCATCTGGACGCTCCCCTTCACCCCTCCACTTT. Translated, it gives CASSEPSGRSPSPLHF. The chain employs TRBV10-2 and TRBJ1-6; D unresolved. Germline V gene lookup returns CDR1 WSHSY and CDR2 SAAADI. Trimming removed 2 bases at V and 9 bases at J, with 17 bases between. The CDR3 totals 16 residues.

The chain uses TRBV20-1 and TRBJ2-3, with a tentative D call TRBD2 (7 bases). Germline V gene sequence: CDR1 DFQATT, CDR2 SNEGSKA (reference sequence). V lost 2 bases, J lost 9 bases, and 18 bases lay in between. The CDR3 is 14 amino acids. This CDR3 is CSARKGGPVDTQYF. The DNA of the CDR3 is TGCAGTGCTAGAAAGGGGGGGCCCGTCGACACGCAGTATTTT.

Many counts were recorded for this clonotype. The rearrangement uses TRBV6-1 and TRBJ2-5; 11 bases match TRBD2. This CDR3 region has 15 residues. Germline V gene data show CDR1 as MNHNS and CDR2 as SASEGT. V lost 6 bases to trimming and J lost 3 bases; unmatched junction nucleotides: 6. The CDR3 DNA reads TGTGCCAGCAGCAAGACTAGCGGGATTAAAGAGACCCAGTACTTC. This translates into CASSKTSGIKETQYF.

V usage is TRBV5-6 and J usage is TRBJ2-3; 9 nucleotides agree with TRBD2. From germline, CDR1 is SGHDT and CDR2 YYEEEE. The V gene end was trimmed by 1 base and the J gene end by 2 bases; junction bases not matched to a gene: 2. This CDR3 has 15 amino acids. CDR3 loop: CASSLSGRYTDTQYF. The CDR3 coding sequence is TGTGCCAGCAGCTTGAGCGGGAGGTACACAGATACGCAGTATTTT.

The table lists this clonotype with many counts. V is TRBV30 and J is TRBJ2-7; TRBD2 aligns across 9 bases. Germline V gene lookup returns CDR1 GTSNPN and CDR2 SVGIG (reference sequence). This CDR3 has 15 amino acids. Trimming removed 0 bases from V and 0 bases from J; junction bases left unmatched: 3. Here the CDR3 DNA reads TGTGCCTGGAGTGTACGCGGGAGGGCCTCCTACGAGCAGTACTTC. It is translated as CAWSVRGRASYEQYF.